These 14 T cell receptor beta chains came from one sample sequenced in a study of T cell repertoires in cytomegalovirus infection. These receptors' antigens are unknown. TCRdb itself ran the reads through MiXCR, one entry per CDR3 protein. Here the sample spans 45,000 to 50,000 distinct CDR3 sequences, approximately 19% being singletons. The sample consisted of CD8+ T cells from cultured PBMCs, taken from culture after CMV antigen stimulation. The receptors stem from a human donor in good health (CMV status not recorded). Some clones in this sample may be carry-over from other donors' samples.

This clonotype was picked up one time. CDR3 in DNA: TGTGCCAGCATCTCACCTCATGGGGGAGACTACGAGCAGTACTTC. Its protein is CASISPHGGDYEQYF. This sequence joins TRBV6-1 and TRBJ2-7; the D gene could be TRBD1 or TRBD2 (5 bases each). This CDR3 has 15 amino acids. The V and J ends lost 7 bases and 3 bases respectively, with 19 bases between them. Germline V lookup: CDR1 MNHNS, CDR2 SASEGT.

This clonotype was found many times. The chain carries TRBV7-8 and TRBJ1-1; D unclear. Germline V gene lookup returns CDR1 SGHVS and CDR2 FQNEAQ. This CDR3 comprises 12 residues. Trimming took 5 bases from V and 1 from J, leaving 5 bases between them. The CDR3 loop is CASSLQNTEAFF. CDR3 nucleotide sequence: TGTGCCAGCAGCCTGCAGAACACTGAAGCTTTCTTT.

Concerning this clonotype itself: A single base separates this from a much larger clone, so it may be a read error. This chain links TRBV7-2 with TRBJ1-4; unclear D gene. This CDR3 is 15 amino acids long. Trimming removed 0 bases at V and 8 bases at J, with 13 bases between. Germline CDR1 is SGHTA and CDR2 is FQGNSA. The DNA for the CDR3 is TGTGCCAGCAGCTTAGCGCATGGAGGAGTAGAAAAACTGTTTTTT. Translation: CASSLAHGGVEKLFF.

This chain joins TRBV12-5 and TRBJ1-4; D gene uncertain. Germline lookup yields CDR1 LGHNT and CDR2 FRNRAP. CDR3 length equals 14 residues. The V end was cut by 2 bases, the J end by 1 base, with 5 bases between. The CDR3 protein is CASGLTRTNEKLFF. CDR3 in DNA: TGTGCTAGTGGTTTGACGAGAACTAATGAAAAACTGTTTTTT.

This clonotype was seen ten or more times. The rearrangement links TRBV4-1 to TRBJ2-7; 10 positions match TRBD2. This CDR3 contains 15 residues. V trimming: 0 bases; J trimming: 7 bases; junction bases outside the gene matches: 6. The germline gives CDR1 MGHRA, CDR2 YSYEKL. As DNA, the CDR3 is TGCGCCAGCAGCCAAGAGCCTAGCGGGAGTGAGGAGCAGTACTTC. Protein product: CASSQEPSGSEEQYF.

This clonotype has at least ten counts. The J gene is TRBJ2-5, the V gene TRBV7-2; 7 bases agree with TRBD2. Germline-derived CDR1 and CDR2 are SGHTA and FQGNSA. CDR3 length: 18 residues. The V and J ends lost 5 bases and 1 base, in that order; junction bases with no gene match: 16. The CDR3 nucleotides are TGTGCCAGCAGCACCTCGGGACCGGGACTACCAAGCCAAGAGACCCAGTACTTC. Translating it yields CASSTSGPGLPSQETQYF.

The sample holds a few counts of this clonotype. This chain joins TRBV11-2 and TRBJ2-6; TRBD1 aligns across 7 bases. The CDR3 covers 15 residues. V was clipped by 6 bases and J by 0 bases; unmatched bases: 2. Germline CDR1 reads SGHAT; CDR2 reads FQNNGV. CDR3 in amino acids: CASSRQGSGANVLTF. Written as DNA, the CDR3 is TGTGCCAGCAGTAGACAGGGCTCTGGGGCCAACGTCCTGACTTTC.

The sample holds a few counts of this clonotype. The CDR3 DNA reads TGTGCCAGTAGTGCTGGGACAGGGGGGATTCAGCCCCAGCATTTT. This translates into CASSAGTGGIQPQHF. The V gene is TRBV19, the J gene TRBJ1-5; TRBD1 matches 11 bases. CDR1 and CDR2 (germline): LNHDA, SQIVND (reference sequence). V lost 5 bases to trimming and J lost 6 bases; unmatched junction nucleotides: 6. The CDR3 is 15 amino acids.

The chain is built from TRBV5-1 and TRBJ1-2; the D gene is possibly TRBD1 (5 bases). V dropped 2 bases and J dropped 7 bases, with 9 bases sitting between them. The CDR3 is 12 residues long. Germline CDR1 and CDR2: SGHRS and YFSETQ. The CDR3 sequence: CASSFGALGYTF. In DNA, the CDR3 is TGCGCCAGCAGCTTCGGGGCGCTTGGCTACACCTTC.

This rearrangement joins TRBV20-1 to TRBJ2-1; TRBD2 matches at 7 bases. J lost 2 bases, V lost 3 bases, and 4 bases had no gene match. In germline, CDR1 is DFQATT, CDR2 SNEGSKA (reference sequence). This CDR3 contains 14 residues. The CDR3 nucleotides are TGCAGTGCTAGTACGGGACTACCCTACAATGAGCAGTTCTTC. Protein sequence: CSASTGLPYNEQFF.

Written as DNA, the CDR3 is TGTGCCATCCAGGTAGGCATGAACACTGAAGCTTTCTTT. Its translation: CAIQVGMNTEAFF. The chain is built from TRBV12-3 or TRBV12-4 and TRBJ1-1; D is ambiguous. The CDR3 is 13 residues long. V gave up 10 bases and J gave up 0 bases, with 12 bases separating them.

This clonotype has ten or more counts. The rearrangement links TRBV4-2 to TRBJ1-5; D uncertain. V dropped 4 bases and J dropped 1 base, with 11 bases sitting between them. Germline-derived CDR1 and CDR2 are LGHNA and YNFKEQ. This CDR3 is 15 amino acids long. The CDR3 DNA reads as TGTGCCAGCAGCCCCGAGCTAGAGAGCAATCAGCCCCAGCATTTT. Its protein product is CASSPELESNQPQHF.

The rearrangement uses TRBV28 and TRBJ1-1; the D is unclear. The length of the CDR3 is 16 residues. The germline V gene encodes CDR1 MDHEN and CDR2 SYDVKM. V was clipped by 4 bases and J by 0 bases, with 15 bases between them. The CDR3 reads CASSSPTKPMNTEAFF. The CDR3 DNA is TGTGCCAGCAGTTCCCCCACAAAGCCAATGAACACTGAAGCTTTCTTT.

The genes are TRBV20-1 and TRBJ2-3; D gene unclear. Per germline, CDR1 DFQATT and CDR2 SNEGSKA (reference sequence). The CDR3 covers 13 residues. V was cut by 5 bases and J by 4 bases, with 13 bases left in between. Written as DNA, the CDR3 is TGCAGTGCTCGTGAAGTTGGCCCAGATACGCAGTATTTT. This encodes CSAREVGPDTQYF.